This entry features one T cell receptor beta chain sequence. Its antigen is as yet unknown. The method was immunoSEQ multiplex PCR; TCRdb's version includes in-frame clones alone and lacks a portion of them. Here the sample spans around 1.9 million clones, 90% to 95% being singletons. CD45RO negativity and positive selection for CCR7 defined naive CD8 cells, a population that excluded terminally differentiated effector memory CD45RA+ cells. The sample originates from a study of shared clonotypes between healthy human individuals. The overall study: Per-donor plates numbered three CD4 naive, three CD4 memory, two CD8 naive and one CD8 memory. Overall study findings and caveats: Large sequencing depth failed to make sorted-subset sequencing complete, rarefaction showed.

The CDR3 has 14 residues. The germline V and J ends were trimmed by 4 bases and 8 bases, with 15 bases remaining between them. Germline V gene data show CDR1 as LNHDA and CDR2 as SQIVND (reference sequence). The sequencing sample was made of naive CD8+ T cells from PBMCs. This chain links TRBV19 with TRBJ1-3, with D hard to call. The source is a man younger than 30 in good health. Some clones in this sample may be carry-over from other donors' samples. In DNA form, the CDR3 reads TGTGCCAGTAGTAAAGGGTTGGTCAAAGACACCATATATTTT. Translating gives CASSKGLVKDTIYF.